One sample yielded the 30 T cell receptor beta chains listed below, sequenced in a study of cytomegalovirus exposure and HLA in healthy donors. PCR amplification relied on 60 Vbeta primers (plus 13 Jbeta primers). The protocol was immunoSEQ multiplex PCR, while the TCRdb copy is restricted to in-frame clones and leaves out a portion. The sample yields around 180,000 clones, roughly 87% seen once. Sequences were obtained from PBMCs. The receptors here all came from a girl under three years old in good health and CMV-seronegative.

CDR3 bases: TGTGCCAGCAGCGTTAGCGGGGGGCAAGAGACCCAGTACTTC. Amino acid sequence: CASSVSGGQETQYF. J is TRBJ2-5 and V is TRBV11-2; 10 bases are shared with TRBD2. CDR3 size: 14 residues. Losses at the gene ends were 5 bases for V and 2 bases for J; bases not matched to a gene: 2. Germline-derived CDR1 and CDR2 are SGHAT and FQNNGV.

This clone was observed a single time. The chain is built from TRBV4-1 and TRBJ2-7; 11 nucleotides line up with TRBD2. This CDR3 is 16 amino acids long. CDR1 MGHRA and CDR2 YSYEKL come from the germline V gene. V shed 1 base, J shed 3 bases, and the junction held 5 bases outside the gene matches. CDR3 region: CASSQVMTSGNYEQYF. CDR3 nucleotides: TGCGCCAGCAGCCAAGTGATGACTAGCGGGAACTACGAGCAGTACTTC.

This chain's CDR3 is CASSSKEEGLTTHEQYF. As DNA, the CDR3 is TGTGCCAGCAGCTCGAAGGAGGAGGGTTTAACTACGCACGAGCAGTACTTC. The V gene is TRBV7-2, the J gene TRBJ2-7, with D tentatively TRBD2 (6 bases). Trimming removed 4 bases at V and 5 bases at J, with 24 bases between. The CDR3 runs 17 residues. Germline V gene data show CDR1 as SGHTA and CDR2 as FQGNSA.

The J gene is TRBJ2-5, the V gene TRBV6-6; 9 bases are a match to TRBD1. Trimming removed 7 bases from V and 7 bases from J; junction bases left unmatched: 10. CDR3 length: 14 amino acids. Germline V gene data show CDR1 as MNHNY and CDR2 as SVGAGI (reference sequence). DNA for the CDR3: TGTGCCAGCACCCGGGACAGGGAGGCGGGGACCCAGTACTTC. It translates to CASTRDREAGTQYF.

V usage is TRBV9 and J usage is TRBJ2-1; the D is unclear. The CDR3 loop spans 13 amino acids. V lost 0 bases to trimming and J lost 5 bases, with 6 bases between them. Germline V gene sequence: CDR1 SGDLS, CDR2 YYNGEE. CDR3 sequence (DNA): TGTGCCAGCAGCGTAGGGCTCGACAATGAGCAGTTCTTC. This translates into CASSVGLDNEQFF.

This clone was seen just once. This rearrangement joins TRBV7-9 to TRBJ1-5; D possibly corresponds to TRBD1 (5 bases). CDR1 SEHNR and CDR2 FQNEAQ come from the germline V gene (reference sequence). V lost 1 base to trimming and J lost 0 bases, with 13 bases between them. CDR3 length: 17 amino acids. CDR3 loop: CASSLGAWGDSNQPQHF. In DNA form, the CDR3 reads TGTGCCAGCAGCTTAGGGGCCTGGGGGGATAGCAATCAGCCCCAGCATTTT.

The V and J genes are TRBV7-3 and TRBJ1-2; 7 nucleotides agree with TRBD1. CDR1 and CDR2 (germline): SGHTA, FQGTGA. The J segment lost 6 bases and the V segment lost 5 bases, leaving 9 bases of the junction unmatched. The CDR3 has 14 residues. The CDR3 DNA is TGTGCCAGCAGCCCCGTCGGACAGGCCGATGGCTACACCTTC. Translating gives CASSPVGQADGYTF.

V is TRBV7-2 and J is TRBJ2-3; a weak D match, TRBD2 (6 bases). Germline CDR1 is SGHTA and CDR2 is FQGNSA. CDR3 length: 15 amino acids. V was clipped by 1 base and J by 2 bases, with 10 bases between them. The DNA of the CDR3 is TGTGCCAGCAGCTTAGGGAGGGAGCTCACAGATACGCAGTATTTT. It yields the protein CASSLGRELTDTQYF.

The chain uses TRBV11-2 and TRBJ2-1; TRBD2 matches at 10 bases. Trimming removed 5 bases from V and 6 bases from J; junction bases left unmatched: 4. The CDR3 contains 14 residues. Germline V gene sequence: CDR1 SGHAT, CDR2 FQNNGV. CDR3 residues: CASSHLAGGNEQFF. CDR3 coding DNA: TGTGCCAGCAGCCATTTAGCGGGAGGCAATGAGCAGTTCTTC. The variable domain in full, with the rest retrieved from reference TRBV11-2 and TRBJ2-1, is EAGVAQSPRYKIIEKRQSVAFWCNPISGHATLYWYQQILGQGPKLLIQFQNNGVVDDSQLPKDRFSAERLKGVDSTLKIQPAKLEDSAVYLCASSHLAGGNEQFFGPGTRLTVL.

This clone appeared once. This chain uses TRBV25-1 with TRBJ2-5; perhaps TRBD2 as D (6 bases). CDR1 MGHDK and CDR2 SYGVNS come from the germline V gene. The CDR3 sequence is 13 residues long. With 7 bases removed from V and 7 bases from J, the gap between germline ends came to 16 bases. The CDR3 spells CASIGGDATTQYF. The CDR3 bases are TGTGCCAGCATAGGAGGGGACGCAACGACCCAGTACTTC.

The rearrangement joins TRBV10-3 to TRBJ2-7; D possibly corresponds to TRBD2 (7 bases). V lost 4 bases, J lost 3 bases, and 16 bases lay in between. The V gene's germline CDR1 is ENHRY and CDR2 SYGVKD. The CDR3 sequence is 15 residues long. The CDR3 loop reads CAISVRTRGFYEQYF. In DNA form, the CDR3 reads TGTGCCATCAGTGTAAGGACTAGGGGGTTCTACGAGCAGTACTTC.

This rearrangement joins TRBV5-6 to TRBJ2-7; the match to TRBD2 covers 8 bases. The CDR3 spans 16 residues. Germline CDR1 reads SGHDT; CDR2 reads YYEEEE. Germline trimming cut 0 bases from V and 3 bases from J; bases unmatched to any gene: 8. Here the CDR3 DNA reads TGTGCCAGCAGCTTGGCCGACGGGACTAGGCTCTACGAGCAGTACTTC. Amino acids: CASSLADGTRLYEQYF. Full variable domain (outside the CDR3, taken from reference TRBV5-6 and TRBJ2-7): DAGVTQSPTHLIKTRGQQVTLRCSPKSGHDTVSWYQQALGQGPQFIFQYYEEEERQRGNFPDRFSGHQFPNYSSELNVNALLLGDSALYLCASSLADGTRLYEQYFGPGTRLTVT.

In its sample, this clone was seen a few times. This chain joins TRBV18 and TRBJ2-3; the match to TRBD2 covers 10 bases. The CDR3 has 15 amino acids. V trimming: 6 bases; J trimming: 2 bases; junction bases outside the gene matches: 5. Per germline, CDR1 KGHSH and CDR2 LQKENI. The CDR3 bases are TGTGCCAGCTCTCCTGGACTAGCGGCCACAGATACGCAGTATTTT. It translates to CASSPGLAATDTQYF.

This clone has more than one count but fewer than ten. The CDR3 region has the DNA TGTCCCTTGTGGGGGGTTCTTGGGAACACTGAAGCTTTCTTT. Amino acid sequence: CPLWGVLGNTEAFF. V usage is TRBV21-1 and J usage is TRBJ1-1. TRBV21-1 has pseudogene status. The CDR3 consists of 14 residues.

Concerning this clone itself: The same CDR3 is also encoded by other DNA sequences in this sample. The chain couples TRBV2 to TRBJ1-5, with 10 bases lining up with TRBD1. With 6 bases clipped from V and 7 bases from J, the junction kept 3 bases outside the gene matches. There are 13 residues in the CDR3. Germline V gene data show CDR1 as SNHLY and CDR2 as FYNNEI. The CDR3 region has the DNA TGTGCCAGCAGAGGGACAGGGGACCAGCCCCAGCATTTT. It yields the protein CASRGTGDQPQHF.

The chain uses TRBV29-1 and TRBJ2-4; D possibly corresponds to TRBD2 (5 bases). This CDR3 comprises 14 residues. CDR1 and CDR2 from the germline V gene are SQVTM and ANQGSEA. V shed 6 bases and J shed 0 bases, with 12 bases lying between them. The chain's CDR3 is CSVMGVLAKNIQYF. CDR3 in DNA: TGCAGCGTGATGGGAGTGCTAGCCAAAAACATTCAGTACTTC. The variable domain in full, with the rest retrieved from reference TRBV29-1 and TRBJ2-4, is SAVISQKPSRDICQRGTSLTIQCQVDSQVTMMFWYRQQPGQSLTLIATANQGSEATYESGFVIDKFPISRPNLTFSTLTVSNMSPEDSSIYLCSVMGVLAKNIQYFGAGTRLSVL.

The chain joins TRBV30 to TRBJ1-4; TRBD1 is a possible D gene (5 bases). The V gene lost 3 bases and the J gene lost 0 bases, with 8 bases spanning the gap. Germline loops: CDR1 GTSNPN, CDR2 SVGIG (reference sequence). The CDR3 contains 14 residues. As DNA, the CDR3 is TGTGCCTGGAGGGGGGGAGCAACTAATGAAAAACTGTTTTTT. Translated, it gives CAWRGGATNEKLFF.

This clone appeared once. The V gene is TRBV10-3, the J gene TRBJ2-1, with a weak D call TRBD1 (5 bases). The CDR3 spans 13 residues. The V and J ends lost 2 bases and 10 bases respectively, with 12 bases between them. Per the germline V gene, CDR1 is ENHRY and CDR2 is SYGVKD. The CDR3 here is CAISESPRTEQFF. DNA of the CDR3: TGTGCCATCAGTGAGAGTCCTCGGACAGAGCAGTTCTTC.

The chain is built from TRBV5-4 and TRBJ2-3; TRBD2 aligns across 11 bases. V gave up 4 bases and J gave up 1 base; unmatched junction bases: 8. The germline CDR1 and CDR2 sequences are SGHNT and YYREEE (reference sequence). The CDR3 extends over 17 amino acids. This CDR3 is CASSPLAGGRGTDTQYF. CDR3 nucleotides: TGTGCCAGCAGCCCTCTAGCGGGGGGACGAGGCACAGATACGCAGTATTTT.

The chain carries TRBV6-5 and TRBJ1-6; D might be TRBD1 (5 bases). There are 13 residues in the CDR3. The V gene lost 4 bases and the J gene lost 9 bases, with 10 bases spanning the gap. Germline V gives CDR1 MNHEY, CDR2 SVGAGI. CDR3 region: CASSSQGGSPLHF. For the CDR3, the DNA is TGTGCCAGCAGTTCCCAGGGAGGTTCACCCCTCCACTTT.

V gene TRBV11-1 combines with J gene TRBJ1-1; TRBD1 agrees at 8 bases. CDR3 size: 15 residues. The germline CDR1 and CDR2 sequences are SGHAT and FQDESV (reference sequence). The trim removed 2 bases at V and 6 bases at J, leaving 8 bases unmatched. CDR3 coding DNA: TGTGCCAGCAGCTTAAGTGTGCAGGGGGCGGCTGAAGCTTTCTTT. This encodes CASSLSVQGAAEAFF.

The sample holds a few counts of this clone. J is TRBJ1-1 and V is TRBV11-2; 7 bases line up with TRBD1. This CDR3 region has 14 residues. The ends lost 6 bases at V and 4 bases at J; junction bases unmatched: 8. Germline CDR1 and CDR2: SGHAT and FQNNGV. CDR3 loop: CASRIQGGLTEAFF. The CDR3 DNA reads TGTGCCAGCAGAATCCAGGGGGGCCTCACTGAAGCTTTCTTT.

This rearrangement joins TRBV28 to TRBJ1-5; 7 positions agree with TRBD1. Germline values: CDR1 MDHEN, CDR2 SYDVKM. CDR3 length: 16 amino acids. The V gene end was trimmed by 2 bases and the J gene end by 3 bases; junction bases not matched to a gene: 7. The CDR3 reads CASSLGGTAINQPQHF. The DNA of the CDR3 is TGTGCCAGCAGTTTAGGCGGGACAGCTATCAATCAGCCCCAGCATTTT. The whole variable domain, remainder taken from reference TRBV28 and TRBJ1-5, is DVKVTQSSRYLVKRTGEKVFLECVQDMDHENMFWYRQDPGLGLRLIYFSYDVKMKEKGDIPEGYSVSREKKERFSLILESASTNQTSMYLCASSLGGTAINQPQHFGDGTRLSIL.

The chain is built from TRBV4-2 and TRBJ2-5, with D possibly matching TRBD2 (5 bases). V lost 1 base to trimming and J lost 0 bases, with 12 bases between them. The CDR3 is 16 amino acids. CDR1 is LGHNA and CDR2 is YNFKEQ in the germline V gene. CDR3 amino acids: CASSQGASTYQETQYF. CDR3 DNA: TGTGCCAGCAGCCAAGGGGCTAGCACGTACCAAGAGACCCAGTACTTC.

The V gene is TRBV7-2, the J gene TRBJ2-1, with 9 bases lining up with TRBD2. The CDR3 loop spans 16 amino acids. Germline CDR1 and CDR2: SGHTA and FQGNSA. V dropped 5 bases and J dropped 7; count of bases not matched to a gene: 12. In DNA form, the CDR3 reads TGTGCCAGCAGCCCTAACCAGCCGGGACTAGCAAATGAGCAGTTCTTC. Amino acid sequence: CASSPNQPGLANEQFF.

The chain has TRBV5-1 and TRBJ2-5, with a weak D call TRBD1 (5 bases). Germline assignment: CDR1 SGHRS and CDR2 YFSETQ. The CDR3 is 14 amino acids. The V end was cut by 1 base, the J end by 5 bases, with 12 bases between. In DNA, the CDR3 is TGCGCCAGCAGCTTGATAGGGGATCGGGAGACCCAGTACTTC. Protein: CASSLIGDRETQYF.

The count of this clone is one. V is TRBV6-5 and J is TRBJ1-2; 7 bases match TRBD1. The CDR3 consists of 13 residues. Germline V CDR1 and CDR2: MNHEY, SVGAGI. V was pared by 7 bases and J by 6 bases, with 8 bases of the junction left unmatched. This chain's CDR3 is CASIGDRANGYTF. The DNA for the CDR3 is TGTGCCAGCATCGGAGACAGGGCCAATGGCTACACCTTC.

The CDR3 DNA reads as TGTGCCAGTAGTGGTCTAGCGGGAGGCTCCTCCTACAATGAGCAGTTCTTC. It codes for CASSGLAGGSSYNEQFF. This chain connects TRBV19 to TRBJ2-1; 11 nucleotides match TRBD2. J lost 0 bases, V lost 5 bases, and 6 bases had no gene match. The CDR3 loop spans 17 amino acids. Germline CDR1 LNHDA, CDR2 SQIVND (reference sequence).

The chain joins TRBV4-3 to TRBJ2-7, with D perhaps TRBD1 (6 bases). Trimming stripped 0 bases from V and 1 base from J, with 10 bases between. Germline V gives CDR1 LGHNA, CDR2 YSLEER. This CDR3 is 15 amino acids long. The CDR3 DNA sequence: TGCGCCAGCAGCCAAGATACAGGACAGTCCTACGAGCAGTACTTC. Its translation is CASSQDTGQSYEQYF.

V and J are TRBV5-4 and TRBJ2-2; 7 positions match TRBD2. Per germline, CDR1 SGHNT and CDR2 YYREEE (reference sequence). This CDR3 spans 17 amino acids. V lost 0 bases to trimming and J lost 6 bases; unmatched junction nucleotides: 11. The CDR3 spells CASSLGGGAGLAGELFF. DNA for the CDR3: TGTGCCAGCAGCTTGGGGGGGGGAGCCGGGTTAGCCGGGGAGCTGTTTTTT.